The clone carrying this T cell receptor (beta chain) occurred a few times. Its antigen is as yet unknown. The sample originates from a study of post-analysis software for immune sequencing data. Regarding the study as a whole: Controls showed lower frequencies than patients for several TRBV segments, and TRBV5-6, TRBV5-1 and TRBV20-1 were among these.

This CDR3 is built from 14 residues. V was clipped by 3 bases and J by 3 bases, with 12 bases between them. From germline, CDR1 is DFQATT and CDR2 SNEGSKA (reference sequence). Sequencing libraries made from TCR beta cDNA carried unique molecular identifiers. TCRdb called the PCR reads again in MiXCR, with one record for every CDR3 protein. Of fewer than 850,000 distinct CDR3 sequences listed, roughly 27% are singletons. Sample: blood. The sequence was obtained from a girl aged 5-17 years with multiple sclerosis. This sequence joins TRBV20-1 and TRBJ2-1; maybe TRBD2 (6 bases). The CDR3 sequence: CSASGGEFYNEQFF. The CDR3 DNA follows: TGCAGTGCTAGCGGGGGAGAATTCTACAATGAGCAGTTCTTC.